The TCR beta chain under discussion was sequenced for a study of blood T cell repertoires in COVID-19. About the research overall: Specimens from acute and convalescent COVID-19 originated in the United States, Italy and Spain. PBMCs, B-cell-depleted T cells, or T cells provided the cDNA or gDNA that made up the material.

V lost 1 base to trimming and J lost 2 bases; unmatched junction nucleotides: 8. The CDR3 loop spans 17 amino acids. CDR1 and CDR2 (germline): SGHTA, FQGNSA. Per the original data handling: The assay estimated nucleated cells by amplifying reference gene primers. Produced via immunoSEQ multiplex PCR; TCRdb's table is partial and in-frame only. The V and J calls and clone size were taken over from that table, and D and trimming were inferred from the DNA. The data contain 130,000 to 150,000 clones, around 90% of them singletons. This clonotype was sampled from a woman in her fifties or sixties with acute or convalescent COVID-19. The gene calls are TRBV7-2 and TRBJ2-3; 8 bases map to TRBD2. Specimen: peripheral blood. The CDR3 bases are TGTGCCAGCAGCTTAGTGGGTAGCGGGGATACCACAGATACGCAGTATTTT. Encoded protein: CASSLVGSGDTTDTQYF.